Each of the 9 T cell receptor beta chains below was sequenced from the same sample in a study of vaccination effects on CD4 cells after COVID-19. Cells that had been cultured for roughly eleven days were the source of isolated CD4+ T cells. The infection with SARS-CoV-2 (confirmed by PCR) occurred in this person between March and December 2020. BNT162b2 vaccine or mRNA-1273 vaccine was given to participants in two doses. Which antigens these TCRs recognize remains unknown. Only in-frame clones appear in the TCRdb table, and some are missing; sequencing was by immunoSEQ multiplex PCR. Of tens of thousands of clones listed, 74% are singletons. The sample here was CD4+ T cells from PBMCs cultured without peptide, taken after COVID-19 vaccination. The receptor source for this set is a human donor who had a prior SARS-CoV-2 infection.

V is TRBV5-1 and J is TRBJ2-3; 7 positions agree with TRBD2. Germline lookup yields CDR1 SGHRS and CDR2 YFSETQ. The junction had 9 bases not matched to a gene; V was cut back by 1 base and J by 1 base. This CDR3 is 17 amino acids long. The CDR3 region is CASSLFSAGVGTDTQYF. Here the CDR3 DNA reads TGCGCCAGCAGCTTGTTCTCTGCGGGGGTCGGCACAGATACGCAGTATTTT.

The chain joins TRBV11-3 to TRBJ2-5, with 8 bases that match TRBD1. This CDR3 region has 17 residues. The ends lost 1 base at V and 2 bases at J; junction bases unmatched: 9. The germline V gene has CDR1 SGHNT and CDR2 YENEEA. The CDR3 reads CASSLGRTGSLQETQYF. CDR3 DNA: TGTGCCAGCAGCTTAGGGAGGACAGGGTCTTTGCAAGAGACCCAGTACTTC.

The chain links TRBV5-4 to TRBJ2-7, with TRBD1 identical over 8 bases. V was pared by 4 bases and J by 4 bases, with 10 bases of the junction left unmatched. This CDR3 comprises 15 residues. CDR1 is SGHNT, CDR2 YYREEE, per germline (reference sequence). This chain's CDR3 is CASSKNQGAGYEQYF. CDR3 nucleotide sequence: TGTGCCAGCAGCAAGAATCAGGGGGCTGGTTACGAGCAGTACTTC.

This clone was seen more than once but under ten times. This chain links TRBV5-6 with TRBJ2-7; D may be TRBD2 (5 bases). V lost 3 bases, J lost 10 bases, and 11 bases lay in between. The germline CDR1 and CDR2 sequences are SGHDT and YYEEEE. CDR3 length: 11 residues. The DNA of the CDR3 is TGTGCCAGCAGCTCGGACGGGATTCAGTACTTC. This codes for CASSSDGIQYF.

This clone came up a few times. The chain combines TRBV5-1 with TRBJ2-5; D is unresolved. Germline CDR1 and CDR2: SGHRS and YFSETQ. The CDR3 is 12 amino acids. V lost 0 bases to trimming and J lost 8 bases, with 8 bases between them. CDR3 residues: CASSLEQSTQYF. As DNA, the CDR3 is TGCGCCAGCAGCTTGGAGCAGAGTACCCAGTACTTC.

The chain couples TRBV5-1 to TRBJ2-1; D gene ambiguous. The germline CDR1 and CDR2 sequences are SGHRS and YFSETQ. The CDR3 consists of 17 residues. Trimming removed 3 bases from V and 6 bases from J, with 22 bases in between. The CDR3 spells CASSSPRAAIPVNEQFF. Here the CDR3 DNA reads TGCGCCAGCAGCTCACCTAGGGCTGCGATACCTGTCAATGAGCAGTTCTTC.

Here the CDR3 reads CASSPPGAAQETQYF. The CDR3 bases are TGTGCCAGCTCACCCCCGGGAGCGGCACAAGAGACCCAGTACTTC. The chain is built from TRBV18 and TRBJ2-5; a weak D match, TRBD2 (6 bases). Germline V CDR1 and CDR2: KGHSH, LQKENI. This CDR3 has 15 amino acids. V gave up 3 bases and J gave up 2 bases, with 13 bases separating them. The entire variable domain, with the rest obtained from reference TRBV18 and TRBJ2-5, is as follows: NAGVMQNPRHLVRRRGQEARLRCSPMKGHSHVYWYRQLPEEGLKFMVYLQKENIIDESGMPKERFSAEFPKEGPSILRIQQVVRGDSAAYFCASSPPGAAQETQYFGPGTRLLVL.

The CDR3 sequence is CAISDRGGVGETQYF. In DNA form, the CDR3 reads TGTGCCATCAGTGATAGGGGGGGTGTCGGGGAGACCCAGTACTTC. The chain carries TRBV10-3 and TRBJ2-5, with D possibly being TRBD2 (7 bases). With 3 bases removed from V and 5 bases from J, the gap between germline ends came to 16 bases. The CDR3 runs to 15 residues. CDR1 ENHRY and CDR2 SYGVKD come from the germline V gene.

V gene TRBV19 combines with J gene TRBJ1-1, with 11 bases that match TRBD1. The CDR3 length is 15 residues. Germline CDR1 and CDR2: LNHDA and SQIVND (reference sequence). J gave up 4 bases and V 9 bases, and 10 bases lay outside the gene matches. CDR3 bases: TGTGCCAGCACGGACAGGGGGCCGCACCCCACTGAAGCTTTCTTT. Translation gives CASTDRGPHPTEAFF.